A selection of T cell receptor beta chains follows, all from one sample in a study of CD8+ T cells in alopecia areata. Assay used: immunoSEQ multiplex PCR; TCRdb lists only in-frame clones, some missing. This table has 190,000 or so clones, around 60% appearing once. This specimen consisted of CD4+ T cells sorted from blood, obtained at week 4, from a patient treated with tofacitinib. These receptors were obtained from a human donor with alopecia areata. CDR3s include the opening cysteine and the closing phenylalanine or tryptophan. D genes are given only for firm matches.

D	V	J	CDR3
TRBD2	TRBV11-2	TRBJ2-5	CASSARLAGRGGPQYF
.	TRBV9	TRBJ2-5	CASSARGTQETQYF
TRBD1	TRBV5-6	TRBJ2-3	CASSSGTGDVTDTQYF
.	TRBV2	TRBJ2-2	CASPSRGLTGELFF
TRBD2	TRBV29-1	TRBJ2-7	CSARRTSGGGYEQYF
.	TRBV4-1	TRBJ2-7	CASSQDTGRDEQYF
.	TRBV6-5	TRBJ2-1	CASSFAGDGYNEQFF
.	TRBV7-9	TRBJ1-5	CASSLSGLSNQPQHF
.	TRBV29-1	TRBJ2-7	CSGSNRGYEQYF
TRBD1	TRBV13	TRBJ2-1	CASSSRTGNHEQFF
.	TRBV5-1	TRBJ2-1	CASSLDSVLINEQFF
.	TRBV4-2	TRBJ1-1	CASSQDGSEAFF
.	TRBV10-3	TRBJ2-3	CAAKEGSTDTQYF
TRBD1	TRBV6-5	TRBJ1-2	CASSRGTALYGYTF
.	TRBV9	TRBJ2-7	CASSVGPTPASF
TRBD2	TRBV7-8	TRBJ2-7	CASSTRLAAGYEQYF
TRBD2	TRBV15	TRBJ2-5	CATSRGGSRAFQETQYF
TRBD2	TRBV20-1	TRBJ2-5	CSALSGETQYF
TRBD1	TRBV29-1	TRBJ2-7	CSVGQADDEQYF
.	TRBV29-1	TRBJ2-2	CSVGSPGELFF
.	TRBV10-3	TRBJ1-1	CATGPRQEAFF
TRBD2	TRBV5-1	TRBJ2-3	CASSLVGGGPDTQYF
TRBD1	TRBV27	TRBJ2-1	CASRRGPEQFF
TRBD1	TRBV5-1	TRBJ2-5	CASSLVGQGQETQYF
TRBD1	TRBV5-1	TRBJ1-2	CASSLWGQGEAYGYTF
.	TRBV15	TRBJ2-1	CATENDRINEQFF
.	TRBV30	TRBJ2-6	CAWSEEGVGANVLTF
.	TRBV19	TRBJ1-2	CASSIGPYGYTF
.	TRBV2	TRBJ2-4	CASTSRLQWLMYF
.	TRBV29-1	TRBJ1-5	CSVGEGSNGNQPQHF
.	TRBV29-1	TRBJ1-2	CSVAQVSGYTF
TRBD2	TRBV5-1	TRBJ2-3	CASSPGLAETDTQYF
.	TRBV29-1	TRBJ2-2	CSVGIGGYTGELFF
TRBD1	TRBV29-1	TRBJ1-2	CSVLKQGYGYTF
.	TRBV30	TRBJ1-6	CAWEVGGNSPLHF
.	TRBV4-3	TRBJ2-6	CASSQDRVSGANVLTF
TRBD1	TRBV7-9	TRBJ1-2	CASSPSLDRDRGYTF
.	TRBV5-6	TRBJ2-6	CASSFMTSGANVLTF
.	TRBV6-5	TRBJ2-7	CASSYDKGIAYEQYF
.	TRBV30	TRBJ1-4	CAWSVWGSREKLFF
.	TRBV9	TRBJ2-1	CASSVAHAGANEQFF
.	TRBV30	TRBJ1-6	CAWSVTGPLHF
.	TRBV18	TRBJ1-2	CASSGDGYGYTF
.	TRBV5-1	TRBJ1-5	CAVRQPQHF
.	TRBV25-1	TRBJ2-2	CASSEYRGAKDTGELFF
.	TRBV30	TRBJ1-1	CAWSVGQWNTEAFF
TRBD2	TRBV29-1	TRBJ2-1	CSFRGGTSSYNEQFF
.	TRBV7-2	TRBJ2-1	CASSLGLRDNEQFF
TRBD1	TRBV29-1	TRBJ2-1	CSVAPLAGGPHNEQFF